This record concerns one TCR beta chain sequence. The data were taken from a study of T cell clones after liver transplantation. CDR3 length equals 15 residues. Per germline, CDR1 MDHEN and CDR2 SYDVKM. Germline trimming cut 5 bases from V and 5 bases from J; bases unmatched to any gene: 11. Data came from immunoSEQ multiplex PCR; TCRdb stores just in-frame clones and leaves some out. The profile covers tens of thousands of clones, with about 82% appearing a single time and almost 2.5% taken by the ten largest. V gene TRBV28 combines with J gene TRBJ1-1; TRBD1 aligns across 7 bases. The receptor was isolated from a human patient who received a liver transplant. Some T cells may be transferred from the graft donor. This specimen was CD4+ T cells from blood, taken 24 months after liver transplant. DNA of the CDR3: TGTGCCAGCAGTCCCCCCAGGGGGTTAGGGACTGAAGCTTTCTTT. This codes for CASSPPRGLGTEAFF.